The next 8 T cell receptor beta chains were all read from a single sample in a study of shared clonotypes between healthy human individuals. Profiling relied on immunoSEQ multiplex PCR, and the TCRdb table lists in-frame clones only, not all of them. The table shows about 1 million clones, with approximately 68% occurring only once. The source material was memory CD4+ T cells sorted from blood. Subset given: CD45RA-negative fraction. The receptors were gathered from a man younger than 35 in good health.

The rearrangement links TRBV5-1 to TRBJ1-4; D gene uncertain. Germline CDR1 and CDR2: SGHRS and YFSETQ. The ends were cut back, 0 bases at V and 4 bases at J, with 7 bases in the middle. The CDR3 length is 14 residues. As DNA, the CDR3 is TGCGCCAGCAGCTTGGACAGCCTTAATGAAAAACTGTTTTTT. Amino acids: CASSLDSLNEKLFF.

The rearrangement uses TRBV5-6 and TRBJ1-1; TRBD1 matches at 7 bases. V lost 2 bases to trimming and J lost 7 bases; unmatched junction nucleotides: 5. Germline V gene sequence: CDR1 SGHDT, CDR2 YYEEEE. The CDR3 contains 13 residues. The CDR3 coding sequence is TGTGCCAGCAGCTTCCAGGGGGTGGGTGAAGCTTTCTTT. Its translation is CASSFQGVGEAFF.

The chain uses TRBV4-1 and TRBJ2-5; 9 bases agree with TRBD2. The CDR3 loop spans 16 amino acids. Germline CDR1 and CDR2: MGHRA and YSYEKL. V gave up 0 bases and J gave up 9 bases; unmatched junction bases: 11. In DNA, the CDR3 is TGCGCCAGCAGCCAAGATCCGGGACTAGCCCGGAGGGCCCAGTACTTC. Translation gives CASSQDPGLARRAQYF.

This clone was found a few times. The V gene is TRBV4-1, the J gene TRBJ1-1, with D maybe TRBD1 (5 bases). Germline CDR1 and CDR2: MGHRA and YSYEKL. This CDR3 comprises 12 residues. Trimming stripped 6 bases from V and 4 bases from J, with 9 bases between. The CDR3 DNA reads TGCGCCAGCAGGACAGAGAGCACTGAAGCTTTCTTT. It codes for CASRTESTEAFF.

The chain uses TRBV5-1 and TRBJ2-2; D gene ambiguous. The CDR3 spans 14 residues. Germline V lookup: CDR1 SGHRS, CDR2 YFSETQ. Trimming left V 5 bases short and J 0 bases short, with 8 bases between. The CDR3 coding sequence is TGCGCCAGCAGTTGGCCCTCGAACACCGGGGAGCTGTTTTTT. This sequence encodes CASSWPSNTGELFF. Looking up the rest from reference TRBV5-1 and TRBJ2-2 gives the full variable domain: KAGVTQTPRYLIKTRGQQVTLSCSPISGHRSVSWYQQTPGQGLQFLFEYFSETQRNKGNFPGRFSGRQFSNSRSEMNVSTLELGDSALYLCASSWPSNTGELFFGEGSRLTVL.

This clone appeared many times. This chain connects TRBV6-1 to TRBJ1-4, with D unclear. There are 13 residues in the CDR3. CDR1 and CDR2 (germline): MNHNS, SASEGT. V lost 6 bases, J lost 8 bases, and 13 bases lay in between. The CDR3 bases are TGTGCCAGCAGGACTATCGTTAACGAAAAACTGTTTTTT. It is translated as CASRTIVNEKLFF.

This rearrangement joins TRBV5-5 to TRBJ2-7; 9 bases align to TRBD1. Unmatched junction bases numbered 5, after V lost 4 bases and J lost 3 bases. Looked up from germline, CDR1 is SGHKS and CDR2 is YYEKEE (reference sequence). This CDR3 has 14 amino acids. DNA for the CDR3: TGTGCCAGCAGCCCGGTGGACAGGGGCTACGAGCAGTACTTC. Its protein product is CASSPVDRGYEQYF.

A few counts support this clone. V is TRBV5-5 and J is TRBJ1-1; a possible D gene is TRBD1 (6 bases). CDR3 length: 13 residues. Trimming cost V 5 bases and J 4 bases, with 12 bases left between them. Germline V gives CDR1 SGHKS, CDR2 YYEKEE (reference sequence). CDR3 bases: TGTGCCAGCAGTTCGGACAGCTTCACTGAAGCTTTCTTT. It translates to CASSSDSFTEAFF.